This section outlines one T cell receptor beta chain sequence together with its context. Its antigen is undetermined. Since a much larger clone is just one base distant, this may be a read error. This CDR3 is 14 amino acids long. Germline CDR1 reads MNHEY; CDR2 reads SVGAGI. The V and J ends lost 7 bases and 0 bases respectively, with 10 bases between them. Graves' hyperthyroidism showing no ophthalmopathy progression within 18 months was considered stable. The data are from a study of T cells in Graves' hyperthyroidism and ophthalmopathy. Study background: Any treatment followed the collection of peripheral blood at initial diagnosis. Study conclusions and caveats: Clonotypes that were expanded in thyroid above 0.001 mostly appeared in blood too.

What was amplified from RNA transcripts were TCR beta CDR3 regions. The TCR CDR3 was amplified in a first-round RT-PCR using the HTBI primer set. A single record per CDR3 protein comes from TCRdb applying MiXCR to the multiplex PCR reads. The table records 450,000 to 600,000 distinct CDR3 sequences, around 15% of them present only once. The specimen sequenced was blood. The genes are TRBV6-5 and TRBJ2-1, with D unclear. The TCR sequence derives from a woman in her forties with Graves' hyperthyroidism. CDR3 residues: CASNWSDSYNEQFF. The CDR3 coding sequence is TGTGCCAGCAATTGGAGCGACTCCTACAATGAGCAGTTCTTC.